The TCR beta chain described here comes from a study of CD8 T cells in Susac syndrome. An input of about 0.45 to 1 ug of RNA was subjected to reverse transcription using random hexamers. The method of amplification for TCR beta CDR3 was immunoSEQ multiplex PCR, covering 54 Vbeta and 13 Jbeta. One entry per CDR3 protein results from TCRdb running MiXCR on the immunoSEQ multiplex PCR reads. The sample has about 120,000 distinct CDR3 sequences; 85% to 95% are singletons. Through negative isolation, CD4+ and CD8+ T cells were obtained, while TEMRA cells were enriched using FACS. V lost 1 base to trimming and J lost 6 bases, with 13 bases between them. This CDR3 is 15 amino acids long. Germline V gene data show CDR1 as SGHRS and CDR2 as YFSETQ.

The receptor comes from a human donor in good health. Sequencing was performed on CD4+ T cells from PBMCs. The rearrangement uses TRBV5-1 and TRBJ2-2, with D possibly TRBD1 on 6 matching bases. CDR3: CASSLPTGGAGELFF. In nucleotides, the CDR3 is TGCGCCAGCAGCTTGCCGACAGGAGGCGCCGGGGAGCTGTTTTTT.